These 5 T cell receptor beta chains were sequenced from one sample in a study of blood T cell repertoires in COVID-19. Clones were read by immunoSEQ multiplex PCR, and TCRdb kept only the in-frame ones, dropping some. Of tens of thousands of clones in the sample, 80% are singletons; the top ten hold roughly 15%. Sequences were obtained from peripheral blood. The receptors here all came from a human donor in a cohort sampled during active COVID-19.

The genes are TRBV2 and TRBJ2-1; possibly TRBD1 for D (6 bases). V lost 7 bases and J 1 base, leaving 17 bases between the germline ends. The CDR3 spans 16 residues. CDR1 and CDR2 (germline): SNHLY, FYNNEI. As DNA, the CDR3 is TGTGCCAGCAATCTACAGGGTCAAAGATCCTACAATGAGCAGTTCTTC. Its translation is CASNLQGQRSYNEQFF.

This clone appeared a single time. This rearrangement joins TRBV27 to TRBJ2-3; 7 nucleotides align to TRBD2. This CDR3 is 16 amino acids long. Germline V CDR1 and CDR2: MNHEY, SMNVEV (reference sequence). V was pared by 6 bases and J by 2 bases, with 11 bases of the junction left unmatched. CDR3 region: CASSPGWAGDTDTQYF. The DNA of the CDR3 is TGTGCCAGCAGCCCCGGCTGGGCGGGGGACACAGATACGCAGTATTTT.

CDR3 nucleotides: TGTGCCAGCAGTCCCGACAGGGGAAACACCATATATTTT. Translating it yields CASSPDRGNTIYF. J is TRBJ1-3 and V is TRBV6-5, with a possible D match to TRBD1 (6 bases). The CDR3 totals 13 residues. The germline CDR1 and CDR2 sequences are MNHEY and SVGAGI. V lost 5 bases, J lost 4 bases, and 9 bases lay in between.

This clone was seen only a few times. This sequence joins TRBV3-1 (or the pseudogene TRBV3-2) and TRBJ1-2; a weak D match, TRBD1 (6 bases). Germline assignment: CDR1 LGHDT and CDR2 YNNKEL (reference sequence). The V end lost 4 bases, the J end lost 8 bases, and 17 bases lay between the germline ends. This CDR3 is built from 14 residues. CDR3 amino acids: CASSPGNRAAGYTF. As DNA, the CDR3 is TGTGCCAGCAGCCCGGGGAACAGGGCGGCGGGCTACACCTTC.

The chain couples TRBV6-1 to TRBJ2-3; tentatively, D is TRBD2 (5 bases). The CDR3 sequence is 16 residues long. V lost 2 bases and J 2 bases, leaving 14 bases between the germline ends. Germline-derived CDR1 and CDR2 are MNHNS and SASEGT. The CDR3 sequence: CASSERRANPTDTQYF. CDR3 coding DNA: TGTGCCAGCAGTGAACGGCGGGCTAACCCCACAGATACGCAGTATTTT.